This is a list of T cell receptor beta chains from one sample in a study of blood T cell repertoires in COVID-19. Only in-frame clones appear in the TCRdb table, and some are missing; sequencing was by immunoSEQ multiplex PCR. The sample carries 350,000 to 450,000 clones, 85% to 90% recorded once. The sequenced sample was peripheral blood. The receptor set was obtained from a human donor in a cohort sampled during active COVID-19. CDR3s include the opening cysteine and the closing phenylalanine or tryptophan. A D gene is named only where the DNA matches it firmly.

v_call: TRBV28
j_call: TRBJ1-4
d_call: NA
cdr3_nt: TGTGCCAGCAGCCTGGGGGGGCAGGCTAATGAAAAACTGTTTTTT
cdr3_aa: CASSLGGQANEKLFF

v_call: TRBV6-5
j_call: TRBJ2-5
d_call: TRBD2
cdr3_nt: TGTGCCAGCAGAACACTCGGACTAGCGGGAGAGACCCAGTACTTC
cdr3_aa: CASRTLGLAGETQYF

v_call: TRBV5-1
j_call: TRBJ2-1
d_call: NA
cdr3_nt: TGCGCCAGCAGCCCTGCCGGGAGCAACAATGAGCAGTTCTTC
cdr3_aa: CASSPAGSNNEQFF

v_call: TRBV4-1
j_call: TRBJ2-3
d_call: NA
cdr3_nt: TGCGCCAGCAGCCCCTCAGGAGGCGGCGGGGAGGCGGGAGATACGCAGTATTTT
cdr3_aa: CASSPSGGGGEAGDTQYF

v_call: TRBV27
j_call: TRBJ1-3
d_call: NA
cdr3_nt: TGTGCCAGCAGCTCCCTCGGGAGCTCTGGAAACACCATATATTTT
cdr3_aa: CASSSLGSSGNTIYF

v_call: TRBV7-2
j_call: TRBJ2-3
d_call: NA
cdr3_nt: TGTGCCAGCAGCTCTGGACTGCAGCGAGATACGCAGTATTTT
cdr3_aa: CASSSGLQRDTQYF

v_call: TRBV27
j_call: TRBJ1-2
d_call: NA
cdr3_nt: TGTGCCAGCAGTTTATCCCCCCGGGGGACCTACTATGGCTACACCTTC
cdr3_aa: CASSLSPRGTYYGYTF

v_call: TRBV6-5
j_call: TRBJ1-1
d_call: NA
cdr3_nt: TGTGCCAGCAGTTTAGGACAGCCTGGCACTGAAGCTTTCTTT
cdr3_aa: CASSLGQPGTEAFF

v_call: TRBV5-1
j_call: TRBJ2-2
d_call: NA
cdr3_nt: TGCGCCAGCAGCCCAGACACGACCGGGGAGCTGTTTTTT
cdr3_aa: CASSPDTTGELFF

v_call: TRBV7-3
j_call: TRBJ2-5
d_call: NA
cdr3_nt: TGTGCCAGCAGCCCAGCCGGGGTCCAAGAGACCCAGTACTTC
cdr3_aa: CASSPAGVQETQYF